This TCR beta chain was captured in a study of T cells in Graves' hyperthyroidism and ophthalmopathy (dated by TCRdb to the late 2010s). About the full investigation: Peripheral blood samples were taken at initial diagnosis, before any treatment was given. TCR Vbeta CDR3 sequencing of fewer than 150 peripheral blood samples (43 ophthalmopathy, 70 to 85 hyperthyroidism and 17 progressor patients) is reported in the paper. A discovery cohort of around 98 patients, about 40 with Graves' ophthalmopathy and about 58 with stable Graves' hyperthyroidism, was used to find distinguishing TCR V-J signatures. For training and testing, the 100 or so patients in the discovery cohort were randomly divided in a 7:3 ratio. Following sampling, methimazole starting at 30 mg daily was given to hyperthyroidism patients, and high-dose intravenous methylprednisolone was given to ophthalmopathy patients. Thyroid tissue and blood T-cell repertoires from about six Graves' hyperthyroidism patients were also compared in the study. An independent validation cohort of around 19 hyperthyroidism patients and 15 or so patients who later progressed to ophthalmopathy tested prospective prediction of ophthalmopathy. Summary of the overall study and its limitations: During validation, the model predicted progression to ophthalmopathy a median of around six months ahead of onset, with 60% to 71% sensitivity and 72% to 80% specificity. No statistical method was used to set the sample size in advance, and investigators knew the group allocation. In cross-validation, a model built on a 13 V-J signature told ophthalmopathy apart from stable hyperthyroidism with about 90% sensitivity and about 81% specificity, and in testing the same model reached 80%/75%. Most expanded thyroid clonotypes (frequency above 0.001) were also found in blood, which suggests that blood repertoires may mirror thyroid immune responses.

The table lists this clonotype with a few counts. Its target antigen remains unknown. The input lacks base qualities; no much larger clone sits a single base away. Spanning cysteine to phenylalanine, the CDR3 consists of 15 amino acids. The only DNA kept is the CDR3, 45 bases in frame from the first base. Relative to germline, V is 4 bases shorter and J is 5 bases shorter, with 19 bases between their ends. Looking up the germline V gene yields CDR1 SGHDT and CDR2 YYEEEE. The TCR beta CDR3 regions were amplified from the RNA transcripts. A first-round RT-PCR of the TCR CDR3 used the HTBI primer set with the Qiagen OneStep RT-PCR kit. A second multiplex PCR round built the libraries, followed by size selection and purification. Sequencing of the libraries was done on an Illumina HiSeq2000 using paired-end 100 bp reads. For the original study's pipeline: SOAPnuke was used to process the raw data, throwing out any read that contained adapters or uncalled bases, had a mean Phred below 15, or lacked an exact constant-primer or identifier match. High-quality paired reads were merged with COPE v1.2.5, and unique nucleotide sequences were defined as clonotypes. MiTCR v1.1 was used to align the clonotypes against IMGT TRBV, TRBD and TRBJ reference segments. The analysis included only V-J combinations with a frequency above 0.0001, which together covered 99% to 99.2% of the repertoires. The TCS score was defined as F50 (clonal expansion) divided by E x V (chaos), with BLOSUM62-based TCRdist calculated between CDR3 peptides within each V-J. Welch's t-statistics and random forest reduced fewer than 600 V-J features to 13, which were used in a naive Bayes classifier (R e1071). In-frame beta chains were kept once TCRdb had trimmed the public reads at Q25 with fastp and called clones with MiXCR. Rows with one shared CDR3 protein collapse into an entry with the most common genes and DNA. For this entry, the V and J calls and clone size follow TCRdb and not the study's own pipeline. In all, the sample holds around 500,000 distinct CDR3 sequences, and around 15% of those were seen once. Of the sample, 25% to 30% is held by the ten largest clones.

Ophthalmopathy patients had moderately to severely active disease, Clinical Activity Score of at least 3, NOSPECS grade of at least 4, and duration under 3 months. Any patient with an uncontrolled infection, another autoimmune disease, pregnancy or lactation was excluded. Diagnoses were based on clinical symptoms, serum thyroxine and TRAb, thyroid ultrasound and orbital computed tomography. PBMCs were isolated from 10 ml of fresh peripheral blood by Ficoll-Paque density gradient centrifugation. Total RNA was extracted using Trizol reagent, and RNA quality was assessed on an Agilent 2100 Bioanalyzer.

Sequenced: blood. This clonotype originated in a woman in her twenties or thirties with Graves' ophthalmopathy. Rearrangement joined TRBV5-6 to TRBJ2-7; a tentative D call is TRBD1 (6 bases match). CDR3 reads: CASSLSPGVMDEQYF. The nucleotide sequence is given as TGTGCCAGCAGCCTCTCACCAGGGGTGATGGACGAGCAGTACTTC.